This TCR beta chain originates from a study of technical replicates of blood from a handful of donors. TCRdb's copy holds only in-frame clones and misses some; the assay was immunoSEQ multiplex PCR. The sample consists of roughly 80,000 clones, about 91% of them appearing once. Trimming took off 1 base at V and 5 bases at J, with 14 bases between the two ends. Germline V gene lookup returns CDR1 LNHNV and CDR2 YYDKDF (reference sequence). The CDR3 sequence is 15 residues long. The sequence was obtained from a human donor in good health. Sequencing was carried out using T cells isolated from PBMCs. V usage is TRBV15 and J usage is TRBJ1-1; a weak D match, TRBD1 (6 bases). The CDR3 reads CATSRAIQGGTEAFF. CDR3 sequence (DNA): TGTGCCACCAGCAGAGCAATACAGGGCGGGACTGAAGCTTTCTTT.